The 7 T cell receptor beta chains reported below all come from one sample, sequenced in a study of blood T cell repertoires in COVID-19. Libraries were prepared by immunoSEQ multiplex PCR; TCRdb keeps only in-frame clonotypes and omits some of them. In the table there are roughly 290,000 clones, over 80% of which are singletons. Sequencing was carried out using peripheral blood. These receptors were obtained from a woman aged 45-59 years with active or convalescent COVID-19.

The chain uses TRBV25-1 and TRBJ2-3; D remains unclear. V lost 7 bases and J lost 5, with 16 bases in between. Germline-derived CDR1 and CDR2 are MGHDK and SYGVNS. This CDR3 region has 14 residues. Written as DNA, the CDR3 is TGTGCCAGCACGTCGTCCGTTTTTCGAGATACGCAGTATTTT. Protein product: CASTSSVFRDTQYF.

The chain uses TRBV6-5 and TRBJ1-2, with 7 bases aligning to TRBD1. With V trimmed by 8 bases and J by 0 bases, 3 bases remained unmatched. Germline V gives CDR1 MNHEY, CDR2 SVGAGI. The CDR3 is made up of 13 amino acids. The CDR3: CASRDRANYGYTF. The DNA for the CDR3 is TGTGCCAGCCGGGACAGAGCTAACTATGGCTACACCTTC.

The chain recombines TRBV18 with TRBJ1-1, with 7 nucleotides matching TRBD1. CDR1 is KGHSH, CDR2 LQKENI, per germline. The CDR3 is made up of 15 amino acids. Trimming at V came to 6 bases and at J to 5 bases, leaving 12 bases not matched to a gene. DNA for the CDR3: TGTGCCAGCTCCCCGGGACAGTCCTTACGGACTGAAGCTTTCTTT. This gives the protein CASSPGQSLRTEAFF.

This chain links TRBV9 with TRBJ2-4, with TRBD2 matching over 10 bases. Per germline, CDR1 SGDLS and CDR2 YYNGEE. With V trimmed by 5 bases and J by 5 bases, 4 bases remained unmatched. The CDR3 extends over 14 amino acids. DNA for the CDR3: TGTGCCAGCAGTCTAGCGGGAGTGGAAAACATTCAGTACTTC. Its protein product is CASSLAGVENIQYF.

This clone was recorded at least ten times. The DNA of the CDR3 is TGTGCCACCAGCAGAGATGGAACAAGCGGGATAAGCACAGATACGCAGTATTTT. Translated: CATSRDGTSGISTDTQYF. The chain employs TRBV15 and TRBJ2-3, with 7 nucleotides matching TRBD2. Losses at the gene ends were 0 bases for V and 0 bases for J; bases not matched to a gene: 9. The CDR3 length is 18 residues. Germline lookup yields CDR1 LNHNV and CDR2 YYDKDF (reference sequence).

The CDR3 sequence: CASSLTGAGETQYF. CDR3 DNA: TGTGCCAGCAGCCTCACAGGGGCGGGGGAGACCCAGTACTTC. The chain couples TRBV9 to TRBJ2-5, with a possible D match to TRBD1 (7 bases). Trimming cost V 4 bases and J 5 bases, with 15 bases left between them. The germline gives CDR1 SGDLS, CDR2 YYNGEE. CDR3 length: 14 amino acids.

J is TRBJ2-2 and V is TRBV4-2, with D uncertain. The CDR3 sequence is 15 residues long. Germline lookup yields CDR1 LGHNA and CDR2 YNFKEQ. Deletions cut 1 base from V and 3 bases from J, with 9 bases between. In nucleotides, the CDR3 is TGTGCCAGCAGCCAAGGAGATACGGACACCGGGGAGCTGTTTTTT. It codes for CASSQGDTDTGELFF.